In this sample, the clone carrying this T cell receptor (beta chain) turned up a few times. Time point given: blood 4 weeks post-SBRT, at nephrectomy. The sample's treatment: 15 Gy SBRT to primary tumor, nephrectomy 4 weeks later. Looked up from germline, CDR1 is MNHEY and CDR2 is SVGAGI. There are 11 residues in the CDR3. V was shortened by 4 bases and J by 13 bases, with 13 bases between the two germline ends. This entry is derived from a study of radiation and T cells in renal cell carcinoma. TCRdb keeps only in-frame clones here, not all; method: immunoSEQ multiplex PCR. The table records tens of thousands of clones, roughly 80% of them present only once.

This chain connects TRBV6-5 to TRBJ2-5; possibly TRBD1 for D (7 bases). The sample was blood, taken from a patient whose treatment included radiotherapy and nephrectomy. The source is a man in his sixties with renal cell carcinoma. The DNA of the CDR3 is TGTGCCAGCAGTTCCCGACAGGGACTGTACTTC. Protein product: CASSSRQGLYF.